Listed below are T cell receptor beta chains from one sample, sequenced in a study of T cells in Graves' hyperthyroidism and ophthalmopathy. TCRdb ran MiXCR on the multiplex PCR reads and lists one entry per CDR3 protein. Of a few hundred thousand distinct CDR3 sequences in the sample, 46% were seen once. The sequenced sample consisted of peripheral blood or thyroid tissue (not recorded which). All receptors come from a woman younger than 35 with Graves' hyperthyroidism. Each CDR3 is given with its conserved first and last residue. The order of the fields is V gene, D gene, J gene, clone size, CDR3 DNA, CDR3 protein. D genes are given only for firm matches. Clone size is stated in some rows and not others, as once, few, many or a class when expanded.

TRBV28	NA	TRBJ1-6	NA	TGTGCCAGCAGTTTATTTGGCAGGCCCTATAATTCACCCCTCCACTTT	CASSLFGRPYNSPLHF
TRBV20-1	NA	TRBJ2-7	once	TGCAGTGCTGTAAACTCGGGGTCCGAGCAGTACTTC	CSAVNSGSEQYF
TRBV7-2	NA	TRBJ1-1	NA	TGTGCCAGCAGCGACTCGGGCACTGAAGCTTTCTTT	CASSDSGTEAFF
TRBV4-1	NA	TRBJ2-1	NA	TGCGCCAGCAGCCGATTAATGTTCAATGAGCAGTTCTTC	CASSRLMFNEQFF
TRBV10-3	NA	TRBJ1-3	many	TGTGCCATCAGCAATCTTAATATGGGGGGACCTTCTGGAAACACCATATATTTT	CAISNLNMGGPSGNTIYF
TRBV20-1	TRBD1	TRBJ1-6	NA	TGCAGTGCTAGTGGGACAGGGGGTAATTCACCCCTCCACTTT	CSASGTGGNSPLHF
TRBV29-1	NA	TRBJ2-5	NA	TGCAGCTTGGAGGGGGGGCGAGAGACCCAGTACTTC	CSLEGGRETQYF
TRBV6-6	NA	TRBJ2-7	many	TGTGCCAGCAGTTACTTGGACGAGCAGTACTTC	CASSYLDEQYF
TRBV7-2	NA	TRBJ2-2	NA	TGTGCCAGCAGCTTCTCGGGTATCAGCAAGGAGCTGTTTTTT	CASSFSGISKELFF
TRBV19	TRBD1	TRBJ1-1	few	TGTGCCAGTAACGAGGGGGCAGACACTGAAGCTTTCTTT	CASNEGADTEAFF
TRBV7-9	NA	TRBJ1-2	NA	TGTGCCAGCAGCGGGGGACCGGAGGGTGGCTACACCTTC	CASSGGPEGGYTF
TRBV9	NA	TRBJ2-5	once	TGTGCCAGCAGCGCCCAGGGTAGGGAGACCCAGTACTTC	CASSAQGRETQYF
TRBV2	NA	TRBJ2-5	many	TGTGCCAGCAGCAGCGAGGAGACCCAGTACTTC	CASSSEETQYF
TRBV20-1	NA	TRBJ1-2	many	TGCAGTGCTAGAGGCCCCATGGTGTCGCAGGGCGCGAACTATGGCTACACCTTC	CSARGPMVSQGANYGYTF
TRBV6-1	TRBD2	TRBJ2-7	many	TGTGCCAGCAGTGGCCTCGGGGGGGGACTAGCGGATTACGAGCAGTACTTC	CASSGLGGGLADYEQYF
TRBV6-1	NA	TRBJ1-4	NA	TGTGCCAGCAGTGATTTCGGGGTCGCTAATGAAAAACTGTTTTTT	CASSDFGVANEKLFF
TRBV7-8	NA	TRBJ2-7	many	TGTGCCAGCAGCTACCAGACAGGTTCCTACGAGCAGTACTTC	CASSYQTGSYEQYF
TRBV7-2	TRBD1	TRBJ1-2	many	TGTGCCAGCAGCTTAGATCTTTGGGGACAGGACTATGGCTACACCTTC	CASSLDLWGQDYGYTF
TRBV10-3	NA	TRBJ1-1	NA	TGTGCCATCAGTGTCGGGAACACTGAAGCTTTCTTT	CAISVGNTEAFF
TRBV2	NA	TRBJ1-2	many	TGTGCCAGCAGGGAACCAGGGTCGTCCGAAGGCTACACCTTC	CASREPGSSEGYTF
TRBV18	TRBD1	TRBJ1-2	few	TGTGCCAGCTCACCAGGGACAGGGAATGGCTACACCTTC	CASSPGTGNGYTF
TRBV7-9	NA	TRBJ2-7	NA	TGCGCCAGCAGCCAAGAGGGACCCTTCTTCTACGAGCAGTACTTC	CASSQEGPFFYEQYF
TRBV7-2	NA	TRBJ2-7	many	TGTGCCAGCAGCTTAGCGGTGCGAAACTACGAGCAGTACTTC	CASSLAVRNYEQYF
TRBV19	NA	TRBJ2-5	many	TGTGCCAGTAGTATCCTAGGAGGCGACCAAGAGACCCAGTACTTC	CASSILGGDQETQYF
TRBV10-2	TRBD1	TRBJ1-1	many	TGCGCCAGCGGGAGGACAGGGCCGGAAGCTTTCTTT	CASGRTGPEAFF
TRBV6-5	NA	TRBJ1-1	many	TGTGCCAGCAGTTACATCGGCAGTCTATCAGATGCTTTCTTT	CASSYIGSLSDAFF
TRBV25-1	TRBD1	TRBJ1-2	NA	TGTGCCAGCAGTGATACGGGACAGGGTTATTCGCATGGCTACACCTTC	CASSDTGQGYSHGYTF
TRBV6-5	TRBD1	TRBJ1-2	NA	TGTGCCAGCAGACTGACAGGGGGCGGATATGGCTACACCTTC	CASRLTGGGYGYTF
TRBV12-3/TRBV12-4	TRBD2	TRBJ2-2	few	TGTGCCAGCAGTTCTAGCGGGAGGGCCGCCGGGGAGCTGTTTTTT	CASSSSGRAAGELFF
TRBV7-3	NA	TRBJ2-1	few	TGTGCCAGCAGCCAGATCGGGACTGCCGTGGGGGAGCAGTTCTTC	CASSQIGTAVGEQFF
TRBV12-3/TRBV12-4	NA	TRBJ2-5	NA	TGTGCCAGCAGTTACGGGGCGTCCCAAGAGACCCAGTACTTC	CASSYGASQETQYF
TRBV7-2	TRBD2	TRBJ2-1	NA	TGTGCCAGCAGCTCCTTAGCGGGAGGGCCTGAGCAGTTCTTC	CASSSLAGGPEQFF
TRBV29-1	NA	TRBJ1-6	NA	TGCAGCTTAGCAGGTTCACCCCTCCACTTT	CSLAGSPLHF
TRBV7-9	NA	TRBJ1-2	many	TGTGCCAGCAGCTCACTGAGGGACGGCTACTATGGCTACACCTTC	CASSSLRDGYYGYTF
TRBV12-3/TRBV12-4	TRBD2	TRBJ2-7	many	TGTGCCAGCCCCTCTTCGGGACTAGGACCCTACGAGCAGTACTTC	CASPSSGLGPYEQYF
TRBV12-3/TRBV12-4	TRBD1	TRBJ1-2	NA	TGTGCCAGCAGAAAACCGGGACAGCCCTATGGCTACACCTTC	CASRKPGQPYGYTF
TRBV25-1	NA	TRBJ2-3	many	TGTGCCAGCAGTGAGCCGGGACATACGCAGTATTTT	CASSEPGHTQYF
TRBV5-5	NA	TRBJ1-3	many	TGTGCCAGCAGCTTGGCGGAAGGGGAATACGGAAACACCATATATTTT	CASSLAEGEYGNTIYF
TRBV20-1	TRBD2	TRBJ2-7	NA	TGCAGTGCTGCCTCCGGGACTAGCGGGATTGAATACGAGCAGTACTTC	CSAASGTSGIEYEQYF
TRBV10-3	TRBD1	TRBJ2-6	NA	TGTGCCATCAGTTTACAGGGGGCCGCTGAAGCTTTC	CAISLQGAAEAF
TRBV10-3	NA	TRBJ2-2	many	TGTGCCATCAGTGAATCATTTACGAACACCGGGGAGCTGTTTTTT	CAISESFTNTGELFF
TRBV20-1	NA	TRBJ1-1	NA	TGCAGTGGGTCGGCAGGGGACACTGAAGCTTTCTTT	CSGSAGDTEAFF
TRBV5-1	TRBD1	TRBJ2-7	NA	TGCGCCAGCAGCTTGATGCAGACAGGGGGCGTCACCTACGAGCAGTACTTC	CASSLMQTGGVTYEQYF